By frequency in the sample, the clone carrying this T cell receptor beta chain is medium-sized (0.01 to 0.1%). Participants came from about 24 US areas, aged about 18 to 100 years. Each participant's cohort was designated according to participant-reported clinical history. This specimen belongs to a study of blood T cell repertoires in COVID-19. Whole-study context: Samples representing acute and convalescent COVID-19 were sourced from the United States, Italy and Spain. T cells, B-cell-depleted T cells, or PBMCs provided the cDNA or gDNA that served as material.

In germline, CDR1 is SNHLY, CDR2 FYNNEI. V lost 8 bases to trimming and J lost 4 bases, with 5 bases between them. CDR3 length: 11 amino acids. Sequencing was performed with immunoSEQ multiplex PCR; in TCRdb, only in-frame clones are kept and a portion is missing. The sample records hundreds of thousands of clones, around 80% being singletons. The chain recombines TRBV2 with TRBJ2-2, with D unclear. The receptor comes from a man aged 35 to 55 who had been exposed to COVID-19. The sample consisted of PBMCs or T cells enriched from blood (not recorded which). CDR3 DNA: TGTGCCAGCTTTCTCACCGGGGAGCTGTTTTTT. This gives the protein CASFLTGELFF.